The rows below give T cell receptor beta chains drawn from one sample of a study of cytomegalovirus exposure and HLA in healthy donors. Sequencing was performed with immunoSEQ multiplex PCR; in TCRdb, only in-frame clones are kept and a portion is missing. Seen here are some 120,000 clones, approximately 61% observed once, and the top ten hold over 1.5%. Input material: PBMCs. The receptors derive from a man aged 25 to 45 in good health and CMV-seropositive. The CDR3 runs from the conserved cysteine through the conserved F or W.

TRBJ2-1	14	TRBV27	CASSLATVYNEQFF
TRBJ1-4	15	TRBV2	CASSPRTGSNEKLFF
TRBJ2-1	17	TRBV5-1	CASSPEPLDPRYNEQFF
TRBJ1-5	14	TRBV7-2	CASSPDRGHQPQHF
TRBJ1-2	15	TRBV4-2	CASSQELGQEYGYTF
TRBJ2-6	13	TRBV15	CATAYSGANVLTF
TRBJ1-2	13	TRBV12-5	CASGDRGGYGYTF
TRBJ2-3	13	TRBV7-3	CASSKRDRGTQYF
TRBJ1-4	14	TRBV10-2	CASGNTFSEEKLFF
TRBJ2-7	15	TRBV5-1	CASAERPGLFYEQYF
TRBJ2-2	15	TRBV4-2	CASSRDGGNTGELFF
TRBJ1-2	15	TRBV6-5	CASSVQTGPNYGYTF
TRBJ2-5	14	TRBV5-1	CASSFGGPQETQYF
TRBJ2-1	13	TRBV5-4	CASGLALDNEQFF
TRBJ2-1	16	TRBV28	CASSTISGSSYNEQFF
TRBJ2-1	15	TRBV5-1	CASSLIGSSYNEQFF
TRBJ2-1	15	TRBV10-3	CAISEGLAGVRGQFF
TRBJ1-1	14	TRBV6-5	CASRSGGGGTEAFF
TRBJ2-1	15	TRBV28	CASSFGGRGYNEQFF
TRBJ2-1	15	TRBV18	CASSPQGYSYNEQFF
TRBJ1-2	16	TRBV5-1	CASSFNRPQGFGGYTF
TRBJ2-1	16	TRBV7-2	CASSLVLGGTYNEQFF
TRBJ2-3	17	TRBV7-6	CASSLDWPTAGTDTQYF
TRBJ2-2	15	TRBV7-9	CASSPDRGNTGELFF
TRBJ1-5	15	TRBV6-5	CASSQQRQGSQPQHF
TRBJ2-1	19	TRBV28	CASSLWRTSGKTTYNEQFF
TRBJ1-5	15	TRBV5-5	CASSFQGGSDQPQHF
TRBJ1-1	14	TRBV5-4	CASSLVGANTEAFF